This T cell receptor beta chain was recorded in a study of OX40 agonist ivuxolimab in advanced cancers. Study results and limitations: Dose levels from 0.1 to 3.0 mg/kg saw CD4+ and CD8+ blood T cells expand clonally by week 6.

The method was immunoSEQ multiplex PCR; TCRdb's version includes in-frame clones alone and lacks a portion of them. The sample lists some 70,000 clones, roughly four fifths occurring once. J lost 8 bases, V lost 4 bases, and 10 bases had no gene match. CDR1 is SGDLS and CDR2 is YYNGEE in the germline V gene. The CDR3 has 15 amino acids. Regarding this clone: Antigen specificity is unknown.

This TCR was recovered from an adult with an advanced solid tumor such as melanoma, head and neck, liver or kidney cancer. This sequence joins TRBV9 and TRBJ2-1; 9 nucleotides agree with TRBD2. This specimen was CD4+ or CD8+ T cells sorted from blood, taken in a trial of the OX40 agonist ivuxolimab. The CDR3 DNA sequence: TGTGCCAGCAGCCAGGCGGGAGGGGGTAGCGATGAGCAGTTCTTC. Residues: CASSQAGGGSDEQFF.